The table lists the clone carrying this TCR beta chain with many counts. Its antigen is not known. Around 950,000 sorted CD4+ or CD8+ T cells made each library. The CDR3 loop spans 17 amino acids. Germline V gene sequence: CDR1 MNHEY, CDR2 SMNVEV (reference sequence). Trimming cost V 3 bases and J 1 base, with 19 bases left between them. The sample belongs to a study of neurological immune-mediated disorders. Study-wide findings and caveats: Expanded clones shared no identical CDR3 amino acid sequences across subjects, which suggested private TCR-beta repertoires in all groups. Phylogenetic grouping assigned the repertoires of 18 of 34 multiple sclerosis patients to a single cluster of related CDR3 sequences. This cluster may be a repertoire-level signature.

5'RACE generated cDNA with 10-nucleotide random UMIs. TCRdb analysed the 5' RACE reads with MiXCR anew, one entry per CDR3 protein. The sample holds tens of thousands of distinct CDR3 sequences, under 5% seen once. Sequencing input: CD4+ T cells from blood. This rearrangement joins TRBV27 to TRBJ2-7; D is perhaps TRBD1 or TRBD2 (5 bases each). The receptor's source is a woman in her thirties or forties with multiple sclerosis. Here the CDR3 reads CASSFGPQRWGSYEQYF. The CDR3 nucleotides are TGTGCCAGCAGTTTTGGACCCCAGAGGTGGGGGTCCTACGAGCAGTACTTC.